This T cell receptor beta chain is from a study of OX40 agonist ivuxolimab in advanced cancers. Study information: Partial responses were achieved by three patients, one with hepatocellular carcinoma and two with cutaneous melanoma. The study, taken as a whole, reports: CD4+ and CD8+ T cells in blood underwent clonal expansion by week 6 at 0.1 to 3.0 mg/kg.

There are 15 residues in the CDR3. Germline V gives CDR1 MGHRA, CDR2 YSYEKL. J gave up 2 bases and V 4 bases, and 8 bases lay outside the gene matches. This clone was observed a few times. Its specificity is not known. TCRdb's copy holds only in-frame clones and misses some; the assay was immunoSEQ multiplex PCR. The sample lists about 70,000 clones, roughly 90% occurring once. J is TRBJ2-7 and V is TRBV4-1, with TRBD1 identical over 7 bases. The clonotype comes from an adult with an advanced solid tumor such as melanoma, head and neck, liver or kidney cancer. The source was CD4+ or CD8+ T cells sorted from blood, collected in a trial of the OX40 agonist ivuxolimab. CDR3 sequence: CASSPSGQVTYEQYF. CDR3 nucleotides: TGCGCCAGCAGCCCAAGTGGACAGGTCACCTACGAGCAGTACTTC.